This TCR beta chain originates from a study of T cell responses to AZD1222 COVID-19 vaccine. Study summary: The analysis combined second doses at about 4 or about 12 weeks.

Repertoires were generated with immunoSEQ multiplex PCR, while TCRdb's copy carries only in-frame clones and drops some. The sample has more than 35,000 clones; over 80% are singletons. The junction had 3 bases not matched to a gene; V was cut back by 2 bases and J by 5 bases. The CDR3 has 14 residues. Germline V lookup: CDR1 LNHDA, CDR2 SQIVND (reference sequence). The clonotype comes from an adult in good health. This chain connects TRBV19 to TRBJ2-5, with 9 bases identical to TRBD1. The sample in question was peripheral blood, obtained on day 0 of AZD1222 vaccination. The CDR3 DNA sequence: TGTGCCAGTAGTATAACAGGGGGCAGGGAGACCCAGTACTTC. It codes for CASSITGGRETQYF.